The entry below gives a single TCR beta chain sequence along with its context. Its antigen is as yet unknown. The data originate from a study of CD8 T cells in ankylosing spondylitis. Points from the study as a whole: Made up of several highly homologous variants, a TCR beta motif appeared characteristic of ankylosing spondylitis blood. Clones linked to disease were reported to show significant enrichment in matched ankylosing spondylitis synovial fluid.

This CDR3 is built from 13 residues. The germline V gene has CDR1 MNHNS and CDR2 SASEGT. Trimming left V 2 bases short and J 2 bases short, with 7 bases between. Via MiXCR, TCRdb re-called the 5' RACE reads, giving one row per CDR3 protein. The sample gives approximately 540,000 distinct CDR3 sequences, roughly 12% of which show up once; around 6.8% is in the top ten. The receptor's source is a male donor with ankylosing spondylitis. The V call is TRBV6-1, the J call TRBJ2-7; D perhaps matches TRBD1 (5 bases). Sequencing was done on a sample of blood, either unsorted or a sorted T cell fraction (not recorded which). CDR3 sequence (DNA): TGTGCCAGCAGTGAAAAAGGGGCCTACGAGCAGTACGTC. Residues: CASSEKGAYEQYV.